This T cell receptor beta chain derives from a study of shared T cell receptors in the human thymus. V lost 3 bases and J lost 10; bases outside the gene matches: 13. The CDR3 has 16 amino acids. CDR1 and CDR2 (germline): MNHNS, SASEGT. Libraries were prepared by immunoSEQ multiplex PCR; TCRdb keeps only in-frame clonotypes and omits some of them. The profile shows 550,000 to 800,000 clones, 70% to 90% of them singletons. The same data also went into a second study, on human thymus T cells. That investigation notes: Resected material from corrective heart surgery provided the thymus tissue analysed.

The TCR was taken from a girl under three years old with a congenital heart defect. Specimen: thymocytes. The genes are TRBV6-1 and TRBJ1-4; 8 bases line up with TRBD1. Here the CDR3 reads CASSEIITGGSGKLFF. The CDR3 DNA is TGTGCCAGCAGTGAGATTATTACAGGGGGATCTGGAAAACTGTTTTTT.